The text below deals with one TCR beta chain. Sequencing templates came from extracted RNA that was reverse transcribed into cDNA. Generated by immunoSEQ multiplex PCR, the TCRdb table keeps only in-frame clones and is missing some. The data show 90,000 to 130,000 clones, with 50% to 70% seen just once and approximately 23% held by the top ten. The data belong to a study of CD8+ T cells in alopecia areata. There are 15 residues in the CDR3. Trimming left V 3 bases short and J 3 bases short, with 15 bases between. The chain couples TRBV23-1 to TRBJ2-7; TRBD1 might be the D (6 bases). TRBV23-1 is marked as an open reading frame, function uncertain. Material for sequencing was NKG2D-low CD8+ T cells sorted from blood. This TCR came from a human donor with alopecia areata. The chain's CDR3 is CASSHRAHRVYEQYF. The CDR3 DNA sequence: TGCGCCAGCAGTCACCGCGCCCACAGGGTCTACGAGCAGTACTTC.